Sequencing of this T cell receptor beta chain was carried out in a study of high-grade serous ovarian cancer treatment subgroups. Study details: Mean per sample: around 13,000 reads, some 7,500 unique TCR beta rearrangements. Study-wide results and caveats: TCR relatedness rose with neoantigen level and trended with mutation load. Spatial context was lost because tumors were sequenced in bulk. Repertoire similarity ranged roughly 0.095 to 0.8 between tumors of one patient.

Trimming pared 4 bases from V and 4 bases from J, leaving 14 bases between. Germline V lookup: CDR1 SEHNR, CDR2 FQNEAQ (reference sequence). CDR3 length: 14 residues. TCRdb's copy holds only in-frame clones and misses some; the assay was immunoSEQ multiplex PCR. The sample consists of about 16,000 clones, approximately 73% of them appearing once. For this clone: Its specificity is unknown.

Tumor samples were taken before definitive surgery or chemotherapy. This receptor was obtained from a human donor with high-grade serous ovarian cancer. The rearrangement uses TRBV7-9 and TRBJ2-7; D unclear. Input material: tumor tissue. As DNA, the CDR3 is TGTGCCAGCAGCTACCCCGGATTGGGATACGAGCAGTACTTC. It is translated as CASSYPGLGYEQYF.